This T cell receptor beta chain appears in the sequencing data of a study of PD-L1 blockade in urothelial cancer. As for the study in general: Starting in the mid-2010s, patients were given atezolizumab (1,200 mg intravenously every 3 weeks). Specimens of blood held a median count of about 140,000 T cells.

The protocol was immunoSEQ multiplex PCR, while the TCRdb copy is restricted to in-frame clones and leaves out a portion. The sample has about 72,000 clones; approximately 83% are singletons. V lost 2 bases to trimming and J lost 0 bases, with 10 bases between them. The CDR3 runs to 16 residues. The germline CDR1 and CDR2 sequences are LGHNA and YNFKEQ. About this clone itself: The antigen is undetermined.

Time point described: pretreatment peripheral blood. The diagnosis in patients was locally advanced or metastatic urothelial carcinoma. Study results and caveats: Improved survival was predicted by pretreatment blood TCR clonality below the median.

This chain links TRBV4-2 with TRBJ2-2, with D possibly TRBD1 on 5 matching bases. The clonotype comes from a man aged 55 to 70 with urothelial cancer. Here the sequenced sample was PBMCs, taken around atezolizumab (anti-PD-L1) treatment. Here the CDR3 reads CASSQPGQSNTGELFF. DNA of the CDR3: TGTGCCAGCAGCCAACCAGGACAATCGAACACCGGGGAGCTGTTTTTT.